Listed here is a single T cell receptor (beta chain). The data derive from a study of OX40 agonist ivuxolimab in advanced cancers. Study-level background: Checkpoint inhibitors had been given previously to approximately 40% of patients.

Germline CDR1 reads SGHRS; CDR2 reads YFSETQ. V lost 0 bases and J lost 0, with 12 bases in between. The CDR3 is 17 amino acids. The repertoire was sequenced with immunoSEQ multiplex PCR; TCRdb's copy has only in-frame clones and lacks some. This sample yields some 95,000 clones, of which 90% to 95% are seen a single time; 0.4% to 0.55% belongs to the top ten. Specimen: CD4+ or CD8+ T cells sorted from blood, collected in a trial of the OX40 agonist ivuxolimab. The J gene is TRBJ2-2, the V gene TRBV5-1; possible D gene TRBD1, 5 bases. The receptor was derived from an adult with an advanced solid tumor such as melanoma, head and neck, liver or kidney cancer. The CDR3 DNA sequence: TGCGCCAGCAGCTTGGGGGGCGTTGTTTCGAACACCGGGGAGCTGTTTTTT. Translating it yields CASSLGGVVSNTGELFF.